This T cell receptor (beta chain) was retrieved from a study of T-cell reconstitution after alpha-beta-depleted transplantation in children. Unique molecular identifiers tagged the TCRbeta library. TCRdb reprocessed the PCR reads via MiXCR and lists one record per CDR3 protein. The sample contains some 290,000 distinct CDR3 sequences, over 8% of which appear only once. Germline V gene sequence: CDR1 WSHSY, CDR2 SAAADI. The CDR3 consists of 11 residues. Trimming left V 8 bases short and J 6 bases short, with 10 bases between. This TCR came from a human donor who donated a stem cell graft to a child with SCID. V gene TRBV10-2 combines with J gene TRBJ1-2; possible D gene TRBD1, 6 bases. Sequencing was performed on PBMCs from the stem cell graft donor, taken from the stem cell graft. CDR3 in DNA: TGCGCCAGCTCGGACAGTGATGGCTACACCTTC. Translated, it gives CASSDSDGYTF.